These 28 T cell receptor beta chains were all obtained from the same sample, sequenced in a study of cytomegalovirus exposure and HLA in healthy donors. PCR was performed using 60 Vbeta and 13 Jbeta primers. This table comes from immunoSEQ multiplex PCR, and its TCRdb copy is limited to in-frame clones, with some not included. The profile shows 78,000 or so clones, approximately 88% of them singletons. Input material: PBMCs. The receptor source for this set is a woman aged 50 to 65 in good health and CMV-seronegative.

The chain links TRBV6-6 to TRBJ1-6; 10 nucleotides agree with TRBD1. This CDR3 comprises 15 residues. Germline V gene data show CDR1 as MNHNY and CDR2 as SVGAGI (reference sequence). Unmatched junction bases numbered 0, after V lost 2 bases and J lost 5 bases. The CDR3 region is CASSYGTGDNSPLHF. For the CDR3, the DNA is TGTGCCAGCAGTTACGGGACAGGGGATAATTCACCCCTCCACTTT.

This chain joins TRBV7-2 and TRBJ2-1; D is perhaps TRBD2 (6 bases). Germline V CDR1 and CDR2: SGHTA, FQGNSA. Trimming took off 5 bases at V and 0 bases at J, with 17 bases between the two ends. The CDR3 has 17 residues. The CDR3 DNA reads TGTGCCAGCAGCGGGCCGGAGGGTCCGAGCTCCTACAATGAGCAGTTCTTC. This sequence encodes CASSGPEGPSSYNEQFF.

This clone was detected a few times. The J gene is TRBJ2-5, the V gene TRBV9; tentatively, D is TRBD2 (7 bases). The CDR3 has 14 residues. The germline V gene encodes CDR1 SGDLS and CDR2 YYNGEE. Trimming shortened V by 0 bases and J by 5 bases, and 11 bases separated the two germline ends. CDR3 loop: CASSVGGGWETQYF. Written as DNA, the CDR3 is TGTGCCAGCAGCGTAGGCGGGGGCTGGGAGACCCAGTACTTC. Looking up the rest from reference TRBV9 and TRBJ2-5 gives the full variable domain: DSGVTQTPKHLITATGQRVTLRCSPRSGDLSVYWYQQSLDQGLQFLIQYYNGEERAKGNILERFSAQQFPDLHSELNLSSLELGDSALYFCASSVGGGWETQYFGPGTRLLVL.

The chain carries TRBV9 and TRBJ1-2; D remains ambiguous. CDR3 length: 15 residues. Germline loops: CDR1 SGDLS, CDR2 YYNGEE. The V and J ends lost 4 bases and 2 bases respectively, with 15 bases between them. The CDR3 sequence is CASSPREESNYGYTF. CDR3 sequence (DNA): TGTGCCAGCAGCCCCCGGGAGGAATCAAACTATGGCTACACCTTC. Drawing the rest from reference TRBV9 and TRBJ1-2, the complete variable domain is DSGVTQTPKHLITATGQRVTLRCSPRSGDLSVYWYQQSLDQGLQFLIQYYNGEERAKGNILERFSAQQFPDLHSELNLSSLELGDSALYFCASSPREESNYGYTFGSGTRLTVV.

This clone occurred once. V is TRBV19 and J is TRBJ1-1; 8 positions match TRBD1. Germline lookup yields CDR1 LNHDA and CDR2 SQIVND (reference sequence). The CDR3 loop spans 14 amino acids. The V segment lost 7 bases and the J segment 4 bases; nucleotides outside the gene matches: 8. The CDR3 loop is CASTRLGQGTEAFF. CDR3 coding DNA: TGTGCCAGTACCCGTTTAGGACAGGGCACTGAAGCTTTCTTT. Combining the CDR3 with reference TRBV19 and TRBJ1-1 gives the whole variable domain DGGITQSPKYLFRKEGQNVTLSCEQNLNHDAMYWYRQDPGQGLRLIYYSQIVNDFQKGDIAEGYSVSREKKESFPLTVTSAQKNPTAFYLCASTRLGQGTEAFFGQGTRLTVV.

V usage is TRBV5-5 and J usage is TRBJ1-5; perhaps TRBD1 as D (6 bases). CDR3 length equals 16 residues. Germline V gene data show CDR1 as SGHKS and CDR2 as YYEKEE (reference sequence). The ends were cut back, 0 bases at V and 2 bases at J, with 12 bases in the middle. The CDR3 is CASSLGGGQGNQPQHF. The DNA for the CDR3 is TGTGCCAGCAGCTTGGGCGGGGGGCAAGGCAATCAGCCCCAGCATTTT.

V gene TRBV5-8 combines with J gene TRBJ2-1, with a tentative D call TRBD2 (5 bases). Trimming removed 2 bases from V and 2 bases from J, with 11 bases in between. Germline lookup yields CDR1 SGHTS and CDR2 YDEGEE. This CDR3 comprises 15 residues. The CDR3 DNA reads TGTGCCAGCAGCTTATCCGGGGAAACCTACAATGAGCAGTTCTTC. This gives the protein CASSLSGETYNEQFF. The variable domain in full, completed from reference TRBV5-8 and TRBJ2-1, reads EAGVTQSPTHLIKTRGQQATLRCSPISGHTSVYWYQQALGLGLQFLLWYDEGEERNRGNFPPRFSGRQFPNYSSELNVNALELEDSALYLCASSLSGETYNEQFFGPGTRLTVL.

This sequence joins TRBV4-2 and TRBJ2-1, with 12 bases lining up with TRBD2. The germline gives CDR1 LGHNA, CDR2 YNFKEQ. CDR3 size: 17 residues. Trimming took 0 bases from V and 9 from J; bases not matched to a gene: 9. The CDR3: CASSQDLTSGRFGEQFF. CDR3 DNA sequence: TGTGCCAGCAGCCAAGATTTGACTAGCGGGAGATTCGGTGAGCAGTTCTTC.

Here the CDR3 DNA reads TGTGCCAGCAGTATAAGGGACAGGGTATCGGAGACCCAGTACTTC. This sequence encodes CASSIRDRVSETQYF. J is TRBJ2-5 and V is TRBV6-1, with 9 bases that match TRBD1. V was pared by 5 bases and J by 5 bases, with 9 bases of the junction left unmatched. Germline CDR1 MNHNS, CDR2 SASEGT. There are 15 residues in the CDR3.

This chain uses TRBV6-5 with TRBJ2-7, with D possibly matching TRBD1 (5 bases). This CDR3 has 15 residues. Trimming pared 7 bases from V and 0 bases from J, leaving 16 bases between. In germline, CDR1 is MNHEY, CDR2 SVGAGI. CDR3 sequence: CASTRRQSSSYEQYF. For the CDR3, the DNA is TGTGCCAGCACCAGGAGACAGTCAAGCTCCTACGAGCAGTACTTC.

The gene calls are TRBV5-5 and TRBJ1-4; 9 bases fit TRBD1. This CDR3 spans 14 amino acids. The J segment lost 8 bases and the V segment lost 3 bases, leaving 5 bases of the junction unmatched. CDR1 SGHKS and CDR2 YYEKEE come from the germline V gene (reference sequence). CDR3 sequence reads: CASSYGTGSEKLFF. CDR3 in DNA: TGTGCCAGCAGCTATGGGACAGGGAGCGAAAAACTGTTTTTT.

The CDR3: CASSHSGNEQFF. For the CDR3, the DNA is TGTGCCAGCAGCCACAGCGGGAATGAGCAGTTCTTC. This chain uses TRBV7-2 with TRBJ2-1; a possible D gene is TRBD2 (6 bases). Trimming left V 5 bases short and J 7 bases short, with 9 bases between. The germline V gene encodes CDR1 SGHTA and CDR2 FQGNSA. There are 12 residues in the CDR3. The full variable domain, with the rest looked up from reference TRBV7-2 and TRBJ2-1, is GAGVSQSPSNKVTEKGKDVELRCDPISGHTALYWYRQSLGQGLEFLIYFQGNSAPDKSGLPSDRFSAERTGGSVSTLTIQRTQQEDSAVYLCASSHSGNEQFFGPGTRLTVL.

DNA of the CDR3: TGTGCCAGCACAATCACAGGGGGCGCCCCCAACTATGGCTACACCTTC. Translated, it gives CASTITGGAPNYGYTF. The chain has TRBV27 and TRBJ1-2, with TRBD1 matching over 9 bases. This CDR3 is 16 amino acids long. Germline loops: CDR1 MNHEY, CDR2 SMNVEV (reference sequence). V lost 7 bases, J lost 2 bases, and 11 bases stayed unmatched.

J is TRBJ2-5 and V is TRBV9; no clear D. Trimming pared 3 bases from V and 5 bases from J, leaving 11 bases between. This CDR3 is built from 13 residues. Germline loops: CDR1 SGDLS, CDR2 YYNGEE. The CDR3 region is CASSAEEWETQYF. CDR3 DNA: TGTGCCAGCAGCGCCGAGGAGTGGGAGACCCAGTACTTC.

The rearrangement joins TRBV5-1 to TRBJ2-3; D is perhaps TRBD2 (5 bases). The germline V gene encodes CDR1 SGHRS and CDR2 YFSETQ. This CDR3 is 16 amino acids long. Between the trimmed V and J ends, which lost 4 bases and 1 base, there was a span of 16 bases. CDR3 in DNA: TGCGCCAGCAGCAGTATGTTAGCGACCCGCACAGATACGCAGTATTTT. Its protein is CASSSMLATRTDTQYF. Complete variable domain (other parts from reference TRBV5-1 and TRBJ2-3): KAGVTQTPRYLIKTRGQQVTLSCSPISGHRSVSWYQQTPGQGLQFLFEYFSETQRNKGNFPGRFSGRQFSNSRSEMNVSTLELGDSALYLCASSSMLATRTDTQYFGPGTRLTVL.

The chain carries TRBV18 and TRBJ1-4, with D hard to call. This CDR3 region has 11 residues. V was shortened by 3 bases and J by 7 bases, with 3 bases between the two germline ends. Germline-derived CDR1 and CDR2 are KGHSH and LQKENI. The CDR3 sequence: CASSPREKLFF. As DNA, the CDR3 is TGTGCCAGCTCACCTCGTGAAAAACTGTTTTTT.

The chain recombines TRBV30 with TRBJ2-1; a weak D match, TRBD2 (6 bases). V dropped 1 base and J dropped 10 bases, with 11 bases sitting between them. The CDR3 runs 12 residues. Per germline, CDR1 GTSNPN and CDR2 SVGIG (reference sequence). The CDR3 DNA reads TGTGCCTGGAGTGAGCGGCTAGCGGAGCAGTTCTTC. Protein product: CAWSERLAEQFF.

The chain uses TRBV7-9 and TRBJ2-3; 10 nucleotides line up with TRBD2. Trimming at V came to 5 bases and at J to 2 bases, leaving 4 bases not matched to a gene. CDR3 length: 15 amino acids. Germline V gene data show CDR1 as SEHNR and CDR2 as FQNEAQ (reference sequence). The DNA of the CDR3 is TGTGCCAGCAGCCCTAGCGGGAGAGACACAGATACGCAGTATTTT. This codes for CASSPSGRDTDTQYF.

CDR3 residues: CASSFNSFSGNTIYF. In DNA, the CDR3 is TGTGCCAGCAGCTTCAACAGCTTCTCTGGAAACACCATATATTTT. This chain connects TRBV5-6 to TRBJ1-3, with D hard to call. The CDR3 spans 15 residues. Trimming took 2 bases from V and 0 from J, leaving 9 bases between them. Per germline, CDR1 SGHDT and CDR2 YYEEEE.

The chain links TRBV7-9 to TRBJ1-1, with TRBD1 identical over 8 bases. Per the germline V gene, CDR1 is SEHNR and CDR2 is FQNEAQ (reference sequence). Trimming took 5 bases from V and 1 from J; bases not matched to a gene: 6. There are 15 residues in the CDR3. Written as DNA, the CDR3 is TGTGCCAGCAGCCTTCAGACAGGGGCGAACACTGAAGCTTTCTTT. Amino acid sequence: CASSLQTGANTEAFF.

The chain carries TRBV2 and TRBJ2-1; D possibly corresponds to TRBD1 (6 bases). Trimming removed 0 bases from V and 4 bases from J, with 10 bases in between. The CDR3 is made up of 15 amino acids. The germline V gene encodes CDR1 SNHLY and CDR2 FYNNEI. In DNA form, the CDR3 reads TGTGCCAGCAGTGAAGCGGGGGCCGTATACAATGAGCAGTTCTTC. Residues: CASSEAGAVYNEQFF.

The gene calls are TRBV5-5 and TRBJ2-1; possible D gene TRBD2, 6 bases. CDR1 and CDR2 from the germline V gene are SGHKS and YYEKEE (reference sequence). The CDR3 is made up of 15 amino acids. The V end lost 4 bases, the J end lost 0 bases, and 11 bases lay between the germline ends. The CDR3 is CASSPRGSSYNEQFF. CDR3 nucleotide sequence: TGTGCCAGCAGCCCCCGGGGGAGCTCCTACAATGAGCAGTTCTTC.

The rearrangement links TRBV29-1 to TRBJ2-3, with 14 bases matching TRBD2. The J segment lost 0 bases and the V segment lost 6 bases, leaving 11 bases of the junction unmatched. The CDR3 covers 18 residues. Germline-derived CDR1 and CDR2 are SQVTM and ANQGSEA. The CDR3 nucleotides are TGCAGCGTATCCGGGACTAGCGGGAGATTTACTAGCACAGATACGCAGTATTTT. Its protein is CSVSGTSGRFTSTDTQYF.

The rearrangement uses TRBV7-9 and TRBJ2-7, with TRBD2 matching 11 bases. CDR1 SEHNR and CDR2 FQNEAQ come from the germline V gene (reference sequence). V was clipped by 3 bases and J by 5 bases; unmatched bases: 3. The CDR3 runs to 14 residues. CDR3 loop: CASSLTSGNHEQYF. The CDR3 DNA sequence: TGTGCCAGCAGCTTGACTAGCGGGAACCACGAGCAGTACTTC.

CDR3 nucleotides: TGCGCCAGCAGCTTGGCCGACGGGTACACTGAAGCTTTCTTT. It is translated as CASSLADGYTEAFF. The V call is TRBV5-1, the J call TRBJ1-1; D gene ambiguous. Germline-derived CDR1 and CDR2 are SGHRS and YFSETQ. The V end lost 0 bases, the J end lost 3 bases, and 9 bases lay between the germline ends. CDR3 length: 14 amino acids.

The chain couples TRBV4-2 to TRBJ2-2; D is perhaps TRBD1 (6 bases). V was clipped by 4 bases and J by 6 bases, with 9 bases between them. Germline lookup yields CDR1 LGHNA and CDR2 YNFKEQ. This CDR3 is built from 13 residues. The CDR3 reads CASSLQGAGELFF. CDR3 sequence (DNA): TGTGCCAGCAGCCTACAGGGCGCCGGGGAGCTGTTTTTT.

This chain connects TRBV5-1 to TRBJ2-2, with D possibly being TRBD1 (6 bases). Between the trimmed V and J ends, which lost 4 bases and 8 bases, there was a span of 9 bases. Per the germline V gene, CDR1 is SGHRS and CDR2 is YFSETQ. The CDR3 is made up of 12 amino acids. For the CDR3, the DNA is TGCGCCAGCAGCCCAGGGGTGGGGGAGCTGTTTTTT. It codes for CASSPGVGELFF.

V usage is TRBV15 and J usage is TRBJ1-4, with a tentative D call TRBD1 (5 bases). V lost 0 bases and J lost 3, with 8 bases in between. Per germline, CDR1 LNHNV and CDR2 YYDKDF (reference sequence). The length of the CDR3 is 15 residues. The CDR3 nucleotides read TGTGCCACCAGCAGAGAGGACAAGCCTAATGAAAAACTGTTTTTT. Residues: CATSREDKPNEKLFF.